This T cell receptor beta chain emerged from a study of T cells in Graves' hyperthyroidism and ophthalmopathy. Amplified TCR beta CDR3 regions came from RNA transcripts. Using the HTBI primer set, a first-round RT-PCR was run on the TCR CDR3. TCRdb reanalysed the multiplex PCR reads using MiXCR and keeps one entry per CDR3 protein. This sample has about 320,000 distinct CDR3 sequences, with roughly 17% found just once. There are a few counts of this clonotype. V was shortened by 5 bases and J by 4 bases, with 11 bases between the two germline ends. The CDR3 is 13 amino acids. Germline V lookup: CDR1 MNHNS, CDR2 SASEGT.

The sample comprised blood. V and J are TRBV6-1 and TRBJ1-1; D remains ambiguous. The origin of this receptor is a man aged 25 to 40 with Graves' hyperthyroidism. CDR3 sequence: CASSYGITTEAFF. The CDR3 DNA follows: TGTGCCAGCAGTTACGGAATTACCACTGAAGCTTTCTTT.